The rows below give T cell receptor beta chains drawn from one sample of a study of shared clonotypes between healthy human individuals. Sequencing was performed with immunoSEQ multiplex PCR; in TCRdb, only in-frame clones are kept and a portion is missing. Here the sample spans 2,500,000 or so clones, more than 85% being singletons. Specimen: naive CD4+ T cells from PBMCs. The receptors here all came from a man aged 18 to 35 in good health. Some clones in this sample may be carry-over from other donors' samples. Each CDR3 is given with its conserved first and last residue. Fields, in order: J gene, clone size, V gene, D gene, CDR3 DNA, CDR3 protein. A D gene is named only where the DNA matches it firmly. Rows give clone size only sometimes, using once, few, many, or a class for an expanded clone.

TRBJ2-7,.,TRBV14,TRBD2,TGTGCCAGCAGCCAACGCGGGAGATCCTACGAGCAGTACTTC,CASSQRGRSYEQYF
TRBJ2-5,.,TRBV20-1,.,TGCAGTGCTGAAAAAGAGACCCAGTACTTC,CSAEKETQYF
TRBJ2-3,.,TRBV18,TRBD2,TGTGCCAGCTCACCGAGACTAGCACTCTCCGCCCCCACAGATACGCAGTATTTT,CASSPRLALSAPTDTQYF
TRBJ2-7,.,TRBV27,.,TGTGCCAGCAGTTTAGTGGGGGGCTACGAGCAGTACTTC,CASSLVGGYEQYF
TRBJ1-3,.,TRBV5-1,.,TGCGCCAGCAGCGAGGGGAGTACGGGAAACACCATATATTTT,CASSEGSTGNTIYF
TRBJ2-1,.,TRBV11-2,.,TGTGCCAGCAGCCCCGGGGTACGGAACTACAATGAGCAGTTCTTC,CASSPGVRNYNEQFF
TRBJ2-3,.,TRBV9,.,TGTGCCAGCAGCGTAGGGGTGGGACTCAGCACAGATACGCAGTATTTT,CASSVGVGLSTDTQYF
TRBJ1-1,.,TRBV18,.,TGTGCCAGCTCACGGGACCTGAACACTGAAGCTTTCTTT,CASSRDLNTEAFF
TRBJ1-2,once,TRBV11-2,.,TGTGCCAGCAGCTCGATTCGGGACCGCGAAGCTAACTATGGCTACACCTTC,CASSSIRDREANYGYTF
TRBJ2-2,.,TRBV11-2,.,TGTGCCAGCAGCTTAGTTTCCCGAAACACCGGGGAGCTGTTTTTT,CASSLVSRNTGELFF
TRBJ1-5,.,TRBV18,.,TGTGCCAGCTCACCCCTCGGGGGAGGGAGCAATCAGCCCCAGCATTTT,CASSPLGGGSNQPQHF
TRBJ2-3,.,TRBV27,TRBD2,TGTGCCAGCAGTTTATCGGGGATAGCGGGGGGTGTCAAGTATTTT,CASSLSGIAGGVKYF
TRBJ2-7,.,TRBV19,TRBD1,TGTGCCAGTAGTGATCGACAGGGGTTGTACGAGCAGTACTTC,CASSDRQGLYEQYF
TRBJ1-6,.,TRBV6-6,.,TGTGCCAGCAGTTACGATCGGGACTATAATTCACCCCTCCACTTT,CASSYDRDYNSPLHF
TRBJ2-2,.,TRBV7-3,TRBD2,TGTGCCAGCAGCCGCCCGGGACTAGCGGGAGGGACCGGGGAGCTGTTTTTT,CASSRPGLAGGTGELFF
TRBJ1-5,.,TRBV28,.,TGTGCCAGCACCTCCCCTGGCAGTGATAGCAATCAGCCCCAGCATTTT,CASTSPGSDSNQPQHF
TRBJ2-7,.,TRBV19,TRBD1,TGTGCCAGTAGTTCGTCCGGGACAGGGGGCGAGCAGTACTTC,CASSSSGTGGEQYF
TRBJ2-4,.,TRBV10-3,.,TGTGCCATCAGTGAGTCGCTCGAGGGGCAACTTCAGTACTTC,CAISESLEGQLQYF
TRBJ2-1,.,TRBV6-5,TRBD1,TGTGCCAGCAGCAGGACAGGGCTTCGTGAGAATGAGCAGTTCTTC,CASSRTGLRENEQFF
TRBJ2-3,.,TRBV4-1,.,TGCGCCAGCAGCCAGGCCGTCCGGGACATCCAGTATTTT,CASSQAVRDIQYF
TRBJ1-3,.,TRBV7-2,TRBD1,TGTGCCAGCAGCCTGACAGGGAGCTCTGGAAACACCATATATTTT,CASSLTGSSGNTIYF
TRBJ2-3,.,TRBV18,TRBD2,TGTGCCAGCTCACCTCCCCCACTAGCGGGACATCCAGATACGCAGTATTTT,CASSPPPLAGHPDTQYF
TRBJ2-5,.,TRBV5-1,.,TGCGCCAGCAGCCGTGGGGGTCCCCAAGAGACCCAGTACTTC,CASSRGGPQETQYF
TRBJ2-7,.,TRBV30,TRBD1,TGTGCCTGGAGTGTGGGACAGAGCTCCTACGAGCAGTACTTC,CAWSVGQSSYEQYF
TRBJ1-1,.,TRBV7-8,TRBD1,TGTGCCAGCAGCTTACGGGACAGGAGATTGATGAACACTGAAGCTTTCTTT,CASSLRDRRLMNTEAFF
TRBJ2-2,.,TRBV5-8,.,TGTGCCAGCAGCCCACGGACCCGAGTGGAAACCGGGGAGCTGTTTTTT,CASSPRTRVETGELFF
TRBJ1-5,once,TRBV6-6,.,TGTGCCAGCAACCCATTCGGACGGGATCAGCCCCAGCATTTT,CASNPFGRDQPQHF
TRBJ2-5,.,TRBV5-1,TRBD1,TGCGCCAGCAGCCCGACAGGGTGGGAAGAGACCCAGTACTTC,CASSPTGWEETQYF
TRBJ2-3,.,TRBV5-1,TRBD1,TGCGCCAGCAGCTTGGAAGGGGGCAGCACAGATACGCAGTATTTT,CASSLEGGSTDTQYF
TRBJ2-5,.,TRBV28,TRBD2,TGTGCCAGCAGCTCACAGGGACTAGCAGAAGAGACCCAGTACTTC,CASSSQGLAEETQYF
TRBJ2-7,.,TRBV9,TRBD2,TGTGCCAGCAGTGTACAGGGACTAGACGAGCAGTACTTC,CASSVQGLDEQYF
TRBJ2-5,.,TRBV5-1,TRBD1,TGCGCCAGCAGCGGCGGACAGGGAGAGACCCAGTACTTC,CASSGGQGETQYF
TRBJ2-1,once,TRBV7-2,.,TGTGCCAGCAGCTTAATATTTCCGGATGAGCAGTTCTTC,CASSLIFPDEQFF
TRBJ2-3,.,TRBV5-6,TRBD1,TGTGCCAGCAGTTCTGGACAGGTCCGGTTGACAGATACGCAGTATTTT,CASSSGQVRLTDTQYF
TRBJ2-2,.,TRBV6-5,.,TGTGCCAGCAGTTACTCACGGGGGTCCGGGGAGCTGTTTTTT,CASSYSRGSGELFF
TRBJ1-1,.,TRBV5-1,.,TGCGCCAGCAGCGTCTCTCAGAGGGGGACGGCTTTCTTT,CASSVSQRGTAFF
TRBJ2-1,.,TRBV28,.,TGTGCCAGCAGTAGCCCCCGGGCAGGGGCTAGACATGAGCAGTTCTTC,CASSSPRAGARHEQFF
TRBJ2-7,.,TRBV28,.,TGTGCCACCCTGCTCCCGGGGCACGAGCAGTACTTC,CATLLPGHEQYF
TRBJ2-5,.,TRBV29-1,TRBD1,TGCAGCGGCAAAGACAGGGGGCGGGAGGAGACCCAGTACTTC,CSGKDRGREETQYF
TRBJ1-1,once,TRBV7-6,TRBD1,TGTGCCAGCAGCTTGGGACAGGCGCGGATGAAGCTTGAAGCTTTCTTT,CASSLGQARMKLEAFF
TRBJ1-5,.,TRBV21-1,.,TGTGCCAGCAGCAAAGTTAAGGAGGGAAATCAGCCCCAGCATTTT,CASSKVKEGNQPQHF
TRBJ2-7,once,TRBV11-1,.,TGTGCCAGCAGCTTAGGGCTGTACCCGACCGAGGAGCAGTACTTC,CASSLGLYPTEEQYF
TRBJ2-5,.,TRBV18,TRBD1,TGTGCCAGCTCATCAGTGACAGGGGGCTGGACAACCACGGAGACCCAGTACTTC,CASSSVTGGWTTTETQYF
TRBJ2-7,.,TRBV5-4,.,TGTGCCAGCAGCGTGGACTCCTACGAGCAGTACTTC,CASSVDSYEQYF
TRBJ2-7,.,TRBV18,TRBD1,TGTGCCAGCTCACCAAGACAGGGAAACTACGAGCAGTACTTC,CASSPRQGNYEQYF
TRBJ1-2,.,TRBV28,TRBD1,TGTGCCAGCAGTTTCCTAACCGGGACAGGGCAAGGTGGCTACACCTTC,CASSFLTGTGQGGYTF
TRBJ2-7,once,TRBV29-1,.,TGCAGCGTTGCTGCCAAATATAGCTACGAGCAGTACTTC,CSVAAKYSYEQYF
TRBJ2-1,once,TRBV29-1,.,TGCAGCGTTGAGAACAAGGGCAATGAGCAGTTCTTC,CSVENKGNEQFF
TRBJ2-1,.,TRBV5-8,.,TGTGCCAGCAGCTTGTGGATAAGCTCCTACAATGAGCAGTTCTTC,CASSLWISSYNEQFF
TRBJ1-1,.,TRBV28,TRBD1,TGTGCCAGCAGTTTTGGAGGGACAGGGAGGACTGAAGCTTTCTTT,CASSFGGTGRTEAFF
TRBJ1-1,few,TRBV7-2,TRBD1,TGTGCCAGCAGCTCGGACAGGTGGAACACTGAAGCTTTCTTT,CASSSDRWNTEAFF
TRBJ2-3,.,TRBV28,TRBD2,TGTGCCAGCAGTCGATCTAGCGGGAGAACAGATACGCAGTATTTT,CASSRSSGRTDTQYF
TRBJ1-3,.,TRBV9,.,TGTGCCAGCAGCGTAGTGGGCACTGGAAACACCATATATTTT,CASSVVGTGNTIYF
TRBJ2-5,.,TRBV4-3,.,TGCGCCAGCAGCCGCAGCAGTCGGGGTTCGGAGACCCAGTACTTC,CASSRSSRGSETQYF
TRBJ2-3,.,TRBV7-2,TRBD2,TGTGCCAGCAGCCTCCCTAGCGGGGGGAGCACAGATACGCAGTATTTT,CASSLPSGGSTDTQYF